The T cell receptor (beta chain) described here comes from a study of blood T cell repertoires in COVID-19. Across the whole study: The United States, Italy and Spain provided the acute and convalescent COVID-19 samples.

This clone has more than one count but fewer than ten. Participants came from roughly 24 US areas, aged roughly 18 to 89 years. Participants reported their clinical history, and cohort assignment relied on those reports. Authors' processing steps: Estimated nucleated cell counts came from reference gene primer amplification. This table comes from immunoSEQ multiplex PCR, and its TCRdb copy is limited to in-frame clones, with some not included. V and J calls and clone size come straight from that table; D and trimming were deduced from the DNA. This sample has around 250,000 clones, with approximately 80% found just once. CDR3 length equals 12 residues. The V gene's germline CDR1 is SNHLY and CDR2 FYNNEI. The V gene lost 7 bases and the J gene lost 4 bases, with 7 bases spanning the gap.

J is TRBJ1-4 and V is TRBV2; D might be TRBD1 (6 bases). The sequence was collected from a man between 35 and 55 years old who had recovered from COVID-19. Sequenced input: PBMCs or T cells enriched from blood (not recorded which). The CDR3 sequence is CASNRDNEKLFF. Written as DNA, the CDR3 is TGTGCCAGCAACAGGGATAATGAAAAACTGTTTTTT.